Below are 28 T cell receptor beta chains sequenced from a single sample in a study of shared clonotypes between healthy human individuals. The assay was immunoSEQ multiplex PCR, and TCRdb's table has in-frame clones only and misses some. The repertoire consists of around 700,000 clones, with around 90% occurring once and the leading ten covering approximately 24%. Naive CD8 isolation took CD45RO-negative cells positively selected for CCR7 and excluded terminally differentiated effector memory CD45RA+ cells. Sequenced material: naive CD8+ T cells sorted from blood. Receptor source: a man aged 25-40 years in good health.

The V gene is TRBV7-6, the J gene TRBJ2-3, with D possibly matching TRBD2 (6 bases). There are 15 residues in the CDR3. The V and J ends lost 5 bases and 10 bases respectively, with 22 bases between them. Germline values: CDR1 SGHVS, CDR2 FNYEAQ. The CDR3 loop reads CASSARGLSDVPQYF. CDR3 DNA sequence: TGTGCCAGCAGCGCCCGAGGACTATCCGACGTTCCGCAGTATTTT.

J is TRBJ2-1 and V is TRBV7-9; 7 bases align to TRBD1. Germline V lookup: CDR1 SEHNR, CDR2 FQNEAQ (reference sequence). The J segment lost 4 bases and the V segment lost 3 bases, leaving 9 bases of the junction unmatched. There are 16 residues in the CDR3. Here the CDR3 DNA reads TGTGCCAGCAGCTTCGACGACAGGGTGGAGTACAATGAGCAGTTCTTC. Its protein product is CASSFDDRVEYNEQFF.

The V gene is TRBV2, the J gene TRBJ2-1, with 11 bases fitting TRBD2. Germline assignment: CDR1 SNHLY and CDR2 FYNNEI. The CDR3 contains 16 residues. V lost 0 bases, J lost 9 bases, and 7 bases stayed unmatched. The CDR3 sequence: CASSEAQLAGDLEQFF. CDR3 coding DNA: TGTGCCAGCAGTGAAGCGCAACTAGCGGGAGATCTTGAGCAGTTCTTC.

The rearrangement uses TRBV7-8 and TRBJ2-7; TRBD1 might be the D (6 bases). The CDR3 runs 14 residues. Germline V CDR1 and CDR2: SGHVS, FQNEAQ. V shed 5 bases and J shed 5 bases, with 16 bases lying between them. The DNA for the CDR3 is TGTGCCAGCAGCATTCTCCCTGCAGGGGACGAGCAGTACTTC. Its protein is CASSILPAGDEQYF.

The chain carries TRBV29-1 and TRBJ2-7, with D uncertain. The CDR3 is 12 amino acids. Trimming took 2 bases from V and 5 from J, leaving 10 bases between them. Germline V gene lookup returns CDR1 SQVTM and CDR2 ANQGSEA. This chain's CDR3 is CSVESMADEQYF. CDR3 DNA sequence: TGCAGCGTTGAATCCATGGCGGACGAGCAGTACTTC.

The CDR3 region has the DNA TGTGCCAGCAGCGCGGGACTAGCGGTCTACAATGAGCAGTTCTTC. It encodes CASSAGLAVYNEQFF. The chain recombines TRBV9 with TRBJ2-1; 11 bases line up with TRBD2. V shed 3 bases, J shed 3 bases, and the junction held 2 bases outside the gene matches. CDR3 length equals 15 residues. Germline lookup yields CDR1 SGDLS and CDR2 YYNGEE.

The rearrangement links TRBV28 to TRBJ2-5, with D uncertain. Germline lookup yields CDR1 MDHEN and CDR2 SYDVKM. The CDR3 has 13 amino acids. Trimming shortened V by 6 bases and J by 5 bases, and 13 bases separated the two germline ends. Here the CDR3 reads CASSILPSETQYF. As DNA, the CDR3 is TGTGCCAGCAGCATTTTGCCCTCGGAGACCCAGTACTTC.

The chain joins TRBV29-1 to TRBJ2-7; D uncertain. This CDR3 is built from 11 residues. V dropped 5 bases and J dropped 2 bases, with 7 bases sitting between them. Germline V CDR1 and CDR2: SQVTM, ANQGSEA. CDR3 coding DNA: TGCAGCGTTAGGACGGCCTACGAGCAGTACTTC. As protein: CSVRTAYEQYF.

The chain recombines TRBV30 with TRBJ2-1; D gene unclear. CDR1 is GTSNPN and CDR2 is SVGIG in the germline V gene (reference sequence). The CDR3 runs 14 residues. V was cut by 2 bases and J by 0 bases, with 8 bases left in between. CDR3 nucleotide sequence: TGTGCCTGGAGTTTGGGTGGCTCCTACAATGAGCAGTTCTTC. This translates into CAWSLGGSYNEQFF.

This clone was recorded at least ten times. The chain combines TRBV6-6 with TRBJ2-1, with D perhaps matching TRBD2 (6 bases). V was clipped by 6 bases and J by 4 bases, with 13 bases between them. The CDR3 covers 14 residues. Germline V gene lookup returns CDR1 MNHNY and CDR2 SVGAGI (reference sequence). CDR3 sequence: CASRDGSLYNEQFF. Written as DNA, the CDR3 is TGTGCCAGCAGGGACGGGAGTTTATACAATGAGCAGTTCTTC.

This chain uses TRBV5-5 with TRBJ2-1, with 10 bases aligning to TRBD2. CDR3 length: 15 residues. Germline CDR1 is SGHKS and CDR2 is YYEKEE (reference sequence). V lost 3 bases and J lost 2; bases outside the gene matches: 2. The CDR3 is CASSYTSGTYNEQFF. In nucleotides, the CDR3 is TGTGCCAGCAGCTATACTAGCGGGACCTACAATGAGCAGTTCTTC.

The J gene is TRBJ2-7, the V gene TRBV5-4, with 7 bases matching TRBD2. CDR1 is SGHNT, CDR2 YYREEE, per germline (reference sequence). The ends lost 4 bases at V and 3 bases at J; junction bases unmatched: 4. CDR3 length: 13 amino acids. The CDR3 loop is CASSLGTNYEQYF. Here the CDR3 DNA reads TGTGCCAGCAGCCTCGGGACTAACTACGAGCAGTACTTC.

The CDR3, as DNA: TGTGCCAGCAGTTACGGGACAGGATATAATGAAAAACTGTTTTTT. The encoded protein is CASSYGTGYNEKLFF. The rearrangement links TRBV6-5 to TRBJ1-4; 8 bases map to TRBD1. The V and J ends lost 2 bases and 4 bases, in that order; junction bases with no gene match: 3. This CDR3 has 15 residues. CDR1 MNHEY and CDR2 SVGAGI come from the germline V gene.

This clone was seen just once. The chain carries TRBV10-3 and TRBJ2-2, with D unresolved. Trimming cost V 3 bases and J 4 bases, with 9 bases left between them. The V gene's germline CDR1 is ENHRY and CDR2 SYGVKD. The CDR3 is made up of 14 amino acids. The CDR3 DNA reads as TGTGCCATCAGTGATTTCACGGGCACCGGGGAGCTGTTTTTT. Amino acid sequence: CAISDFTGTGELFF.

This clone was seen a handful of times. A much larger clone lies one base from this, so it may be a read error. Other DNA sequences in this specimen translate into the identical CDR3. The chain uses TRBV7-9 and TRBJ2-7; no firm D call. CDR3 length: 12 amino acids. The V gene lost 3 bases and the J gene lost 0 bases, with 3 bases spanning the gap. Per the germline V gene, CDR1 is SEHNR and CDR2 is FQNEAQ (reference sequence). The CDR3 sequence is CASSFDSYEQYF. CDR3 bases: TGTGCCAGCAGCTTCGACTCCTACGAGCAGTACTTC.

This clone has a count of ten or more. This chain uses TRBV27 with TRBJ1-2, with 10 positions matching TRBD1. Germline V gene sequence: CDR1 MNHEY, CDR2 SMNVEV (reference sequence). The CDR3 runs to 16 residues. J was trimmed by 6 bases and V by 5 bases; bases with no gene match: 12. DNA for the CDR3: TGTGCCAGCAGTGGACAGGGGGATATCATCAGAGATGGCTACACCTTC. This translates into CASSGQGDIIRDGYTF.

This sequence joins TRBV27 and TRBJ2-2; no definite D call. This CDR3 is built from 12 residues. The V end lost 6 bases, the J end lost 5 bases, and 7 bases lay between the germline ends. Germline V gives CDR1 MNHEY, CDR2 SMNVEV (reference sequence). The CDR3 nucleotides are TGTGCCAGCAGGAAAGGAACCGGGGAGCTGTTTTTT. Protein sequence: CASRKGTGELFF.

The chain couples TRBV11-3 to TRBJ2-2; the match to TRBD1 covers 7 bases. This CDR3 comprises 16 residues. Germline V gives CDR1 SGHNT, CDR2 YENEEA. The V gene end was trimmed by 2 bases and the J gene end by 6 bases; junction bases not matched to a gene: 9. In DNA form, the CDR3 reads TGTGCCAGCAGCTTATCCCGGGTAGGGGGCTCCGGGGAGCTGTTTTTT. Its translation is CASSLSRVGGSGELFF.

This rearrangement joins TRBV27 to TRBJ2-3, with TRBD1 identical over 9 bases. This CDR3 is built from 16 residues. V shed 7 bases, J shed 4 bases, and the junction held 12 bases outside the gene matches. CDR1 and CDR2 from the germline V gene are MNHEY and SMNVEV (reference sequence). The CDR3 nucleotides are TGTGCCAGCACTCCGGGACAGGGTAAGGCCGCAGATACGCAGTATTTT. As protein: CASTPGQGKAADTQYF.

The rearrangement links TRBV4-1 to TRBJ2-7, with D tentatively TRBD1 (6 bases). CDR1 and CDR2 (germline): MGHRA, YSYEKL. The CDR3 has 11 residues. V dropped 8 bases and J dropped 5 bases, with 10 bases sitting between them. Written as DNA, the CDR3 is TGCGCCAGCCAACAGGGTGACGAGCAGTACTTC. Protein: CASQQGDEQYF.

The chain recombines TRBV5-1 with TRBJ2-5; 8 positions agree with TRBD2. Germline CDR1 SGHRS, CDR2 YFSETQ. The J segment lost 4 bases and the V segment lost 1 base, leaving 3 bases of the junction unmatched. CDR3 length: 14 amino acids. CDR3 nucleotides: TGCGCCAGCAGCTTGTCGGCGGGAGGAGAGACCCAGTACTTC. Protein sequence: CASSLSAGGETQYF.

The chain uses TRBV30 and TRBJ2-3; D ambiguous. Trimming removed 1 base from V and 4 bases from J, with 6 bases in between. Germline V gene data show CDR1 as GTSNPN and CDR2 as SVGIG (reference sequence). This CDR3 region has 12 residues. CDR3 nucleotide sequence: TGTGCCTGGAGTGAATGGTCAGATACGCAGTATTTT. This translates into CAWSEWSDTQYF.

The chain carries TRBV5-4 and TRBJ2-1, with 12 nucleotides matching TRBD2. Trimming at V came to 3 bases and at J to 6 bases, leaving 16 bases not matched to a gene. Germline V lookup: CDR1 SGHNT, CDR2 YYREEE (reference sequence). The CDR3 runs 19 residues. The CDR3 sequence: CASSSPGLAGMRTLNEQFF. The CDR3 DNA is TGTGCCAGCAGCTCGCCGGGACTAGCGGGTATGCGTACCCTCAATGAGCAGTTCTTC.

This clone was detected only once. This chain links TRBV19 with TRBJ1-2; TRBD1 matches at 7 bases. The CDR3 consists of 15 residues. V shed 5 bases and J 4 bases; nucleotides not matched to a gene: 10. Germline CDR1 reads LNHDA; CDR2 reads SQIVND (reference sequence). CDR3 residues: CASSLGTAEGYGYTF. The CDR3 DNA sequence: TGTGCCAGTAGTCTTGGGACAGCCGAGGGCTATGGCTACACCTTC.

This chain joins TRBV27 and TRBJ2-1; 10 bases map to TRBD2. From germline, CDR1 is MNHEY and CDR2 SMNVEV (reference sequence). J lost 7 bases, V lost 7 bases, and 7 bases had no gene match. The CDR3 covers 14 residues. The CDR3 DNA reads as TGTGCCAGCACCGGACTAGCGGAGACTAATGAGCAGTTCTTC. Translating gives CASTGLAETNEQFF.

The chain employs TRBV5-1 and TRBJ2-1; 12 bases align to TRBD2. This CDR3 comprises 14 residues. With V trimmed by 2 bases and J by 7 bases, 1 base remained unmatched. Germline V gene data show CDR1 as SGHRS and CDR2 as YFSETQ. CDR3: CASSLGLAGNEQFF. DNA of the CDR3: TGCGCCAGCAGCTTAGGACTAGCGGGAAATGAGCAGTTCTTC.

The V and J genes are TRBV28 and TRBJ2-1, with a possible D match to TRBD2 (6 bases). Trimming removed 3 bases at V and 10 bases at J, with 22 bases between. This CDR3 is 16 amino acids long. Germline CDR1 is MDHEN and CDR2 is SYDVKM. CDR3 protein: CASSFRVGTPPWEQFF. In DNA, the CDR3 is TGTGCCAGCAGTTTCAGGGTAGGGACTCCCCCATGGGAGCAGTTCTTC.

The rearrangement links TRBV7-6 to TRBJ2-2; D is ambiguous. There are 13 residues in the CDR3. V was pared by 6 bases and J by 4 bases, with 9 bases between. Germline lookup yields CDR1 SGHVS and CDR2 FNYEAQ. CDR3 sequence (DNA): TGTGCCAGCAGGGGCAGGCGCACCGGGGAGCTGTTTTTT. Residues: CASRGRRTGELFF. Full variable domain (outside the CDR3, taken from reference TRBV7-6 and TRBJ2-2): GAGVSQSPRYKVTKRGQDVALRCDPISGHVSLYWYRQALGQGPEFLTYFNYEAQQDKSGLPNDRFSAERPEGSISTLTIQRTEQRDSAMYRCASRGRRTGELFFGEGSRLTVL.